Below, 7 T cell receptor beta chains from the same sample are listed, as sequenced in a study of monozygotic twins with inflammatory bowel disease. TCRdb re-called the 5' RACE reads; every CDR3 protein appears as one record, without DNA. The listing records tens of thousands of distinct CDR3 sequences. Material for sequencing was blood. The receptors come from a human donor with ulcerative colitis or Crohn's disease, or a healthy co-twin of an affected twin (not recorded which).

The chain has TRBV6-1 and TRBJ1-6; checking the TCRdb D call of TRBD1 is not possible without DNA. CDR1 MNHNS and CDR2 SASEGT come from the germline V gene. The CDR3 length is 16 residues. CDR3: CASSDGTVSYNSPLHF.

The chain employs TRBV20-1 and TRBJ1-4; absent DNA, TCRdb's TRBD1 call cannot be checked. Germline CDR1 is DFQATT and CDR2 is SNEGSKA (reference sequence). The CDR3 is 13 residues long. The CDR3 is CSATGTAFEKLFF.

The chain carries TRBV4-1 and TRBJ1-2; TCRdb designates TRBD1, a call that cannot be tested without DNA. There are 16 residues in the CDR3. CDR1 is MGHRA, CDR2 YSYEKL, per germline. The CDR3 reads CASSQGAGGRNYGYTF.

This chain uses TRBV20-1 with TRBJ1-6; the D call from TCRdb, TRBD1, cannot be confirmed without DNA. Germline V lookup: CDR1 DFQATT, CDR2 SNEGSKA (reference sequence). The length of the CDR3 is 13 residues. CDR3 sequence reads: CSARVKGNSPLHF.

V usage is TRBV2 and J usage is TRBJ2-5; TCRdb reports TRBD2, a call that lacks DNA to check it against. The CDR3 consists of 13 residues. Germline V gives CDR1 SNHLY, CDR2 FYNNEI. The CDR3 protein is CASLLTSGETQYF.

The V and J genes are TRBV14 and TRBJ2-1; no DNA is available, so the TRBD1 call from TCRdb remains unchecked. This CDR3 is 14 amino acids long. Germline CDR1 reads SGHDN; CDR2 reads FVKESK. CDR3 region: CASSQGTGHNEQFF. The whole variable domain, remainder taken from reference TRBV14 and TRBJ2-1, is EAGVTQFPSHSVIEKGQTVTLRCDPISGHDNLYWYRRVMGKEIKFLLHFVKESKQDESGMPNNRFLAERTGGTYSTLKVQPAELEDSGVYFCASSQGTGHNEQFFGPGTRLTVL.

The chain uses TRBV7-2 and TRBJ1-1. CDR3 length: 13 residues. The germline V gene has CDR1 SGHTA and CDR2 FQGNSA. The CDR3 sequence: CASSSTRGLEAFF.